What follows are 8 T cell receptor beta chains derived from one specimen sequenced in a study of shared clonotypes between healthy human individuals. Sequenced by immunoSEQ multiplex PCR; TCRdb stores in-frame clones only, minus some. This sample has roughly 1 million clones, with 75% to 80% found just once. Sample: memory CD4+ T cells from PBMCs. Subset denoted: CD45RA-negative fraction. These receptors originate from a man aged 18 to 35 in good health. Some clones in this sample may be carry-over from other donors' samples.

The genes are TRBV7-3 and TRBJ2-1; D possibly corresponds to TRBD2 (6 bases). With 2 bases removed from V and 9 bases from J, the gap between germline ends came to 14 bases. This CDR3 is 14 amino acids long. CDR1 and CDR2 (germline): SGHTA, FQGTGA. Here the CDR3 DNA reads TGTGCCAGCAGCTTAGACGGAGGGTATGGTGAGCAGTTCTTC. It yields the protein CASSLDGGYGEQFF.

The chain uses TRBV28 and TRBJ1-5; 7 bases are shared with TRBD1. This CDR3 is built from 15 residues. Germline CDR1 MDHEN, CDR2 SYDVKM. The trim removed 5 bases at V and 8 bases at J, leaving 12 bases unmatched. As DNA, the CDR3 is TGTGCCAGCAGTCCGCGGGACAGTGGGAGGGAGCCCCAGCATTTT. Its protein product is CASSPRDSGREPQHF.

This clone showed up just once. Other DNA sequences in this specimen translate into the identical CDR3. The CDR3 protein is CASSERVFYGYTF. The CDR3 DNA reads TGTGCCAGCAGTGAACGGGTTTTCTATGGCTACACCTTC. V usage is TRBV2 and J usage is TRBJ1-2; D remains ambiguous. Germline lookup yields CDR1 SNHLY and CDR2 FYNNEI. Trimming stripped 2 bases from V and 4 bases from J, with 8 bases between. The CDR3 loop spans 13 amino acids.

This clone was recorded only once. The chain recombines TRBV9 with TRBJ1-2, with 10 bases lining up with TRBD1. CDR1 SGDLS and CDR2 YYNGEE come from the germline V gene. The J segment lost 5 bases and the V segment lost 4 bases, leaving 8 bases of the junction unmatched. CDR3 size: 15 residues. CDR3 region: CASSPRRGQGYGYTF. The CDR3 coding sequence is TGTGCCAGCAGCCCTCGTCGGGGACAGGGGTATGGCTACACCTTC.

The chain employs TRBV11-2 and TRBJ2-1; 7 bases map to TRBD2. The V and J ends lost 5 bases and 5 bases, in that order; junction bases with no gene match: 9. The CDR3 extends over 15 amino acids. Germline V lookup: CDR1 SGHAT, CDR2 FQNNGV. The CDR3 nucleotides are TGTGCCAGCAGCACGCAGCGGGGAGGCAACAATGAGCAGTTCTTC. This gives the protein CASSTQRGGNNEQFF.

This clone was picked up a small number of times. The CDR3 loop reads CASSPPGLDRGLLYGYTF. The CDR3 coding sequence is TGTGCCAGTAGTCCCCCCGGGTTAGACAGGGGGCTTCTCTATGGCTACACCTTC. V and J are TRBV19 and TRBJ1-2; 10 bases are shared with TRBD1. CDR1 LNHDA and CDR2 SQIVND come from the germline V gene (reference sequence). V lost 5 bases, J lost 4 bases, and 16 bases stayed unmatched. CDR3 length equals 18 residues.

This chain connects TRBV5-4 to TRBJ2-1, with 14 bases aligning to TRBD2. CDR1 is SGHNT, CDR2 YYREEE, per germline (reference sequence). There are 16 residues in the CDR3. Trimming removed 3 bases from V and 8 bases from J; junction bases left unmatched: 7. CDR3: CASSSPGTSGSDEQFF. CDR3 bases: TGTGCCAGCAGCTCACCCGGGACTAGCGGGAGTGATGAGCAGTTCTTC.

Worth noting for this clone: Other DNA sequences of this sample code for an identical CDR3. J is TRBJ2-5 and V is TRBV5-1; D is unresolved. The V and J ends lost 3 bases and 4 bases respectively, with 4 bases between them. The CDR3 extends over 11 amino acids. Germline values: CDR1 SGHRS, CDR2 YFSETQ. The CDR3 DNA is TGCGCCAGCAGCTCAAGAGAGACCCAGTACTTC. Protein sequence: CASSSRETQYF. The entire variable domain, with the rest obtained from reference TRBV5-1 and TRBJ2-5, is as follows: KAGVTQTPRYLIKTRGQQVTLSCSPISGHRSVSWYQQTPGQGLQFLFEYFSETQRNKGNFPGRFSGRQFSNSRSEMNVSTLELGDSALYLCASSSRETQYFGPGTRLLVL.